Each of the 27 T cell receptor beta chains below was sequenced from the same sample in a study of blood T cell repertoires in COVID-19. Generated by immunoSEQ multiplex PCR, the TCRdb table keeps only in-frame clones and is missing some. The table has about 60,000 clones, 80% to 90% seen once. The sequenced material came from peripheral blood. The receptors were gathered from a man aged 55-75 years with acute or convalescent COVID-19.

The V and J genes are TRBV27 and TRBJ2-6, with 14 bases fitting TRBD2. Per the germline V gene, CDR1 is MNHEY and CDR2 is SMNVEV (reference sequence). V trimming: 5 bases; J trimming: 0 bases; junction bases outside the gene matches: 3. The CDR3 totals 18 residues. The chain's CDR3 is CASSGTSGGYSGANVLTF. The CDR3 DNA is TGTGCCAGCAGTGGGACTAGCGGGGGATACTCTGGGGCCAACGTCCTGACTTTC.

The CDR3 DNA sequence: TGTGCCAGCAGCTTCACCCGAAGCGGGAGTGGCACAGATACGCAGTATTTT. As protein: CASSFTRSGSGTDTQYF. V and J are TRBV7-3 and TRBJ2-3; TRBD2 matches at 8 bases. CDR3 length: 17 amino acids. From germline, CDR1 is SGHTA and CDR2 FQGTGA. V dropped 3 bases and J dropped 1; count of bases not matched to a gene: 9.

V gene TRBV7-8 combines with J gene TRBJ2-3; 11 positions match TRBD2. The CDR3 has 15 residues. V lost 6 bases, J lost 5 bases, and 7 bases stayed unmatched. Looked up from germline, CDR1 is SGHVS and CDR2 is FQNEAQ. The CDR3 region is CASRSSGRAVDTQYF. The CDR3 coding sequence is TGTGCCAGCAGGAGTAGCGGGAGGGCCGTAGATACGCAGTATTTT.

This CDR3 is CATTEGYYNSPLHF. CDR3 nucleotide sequence: TGTGCCACGACGGAGGGATACTATAATTCACCCCTCCACTTT. This sequence joins TRBV19 and TRBJ1-6; D remains ambiguous. Germline V lookup: CDR1 LNHDA, CDR2 SQIVND (reference sequence). The CDR3 length is 14 residues. V gave up 10 bases and J gave up 3 bases, with 13 bases separating them.

The chain employs TRBV20-1 and TRBJ1-2; 10 nucleotides match TRBD1. V was pared by 3 bases and J by 6 bases, with 10 bases of the junction left unmatched. This CDR3 spans 15 amino acids. CDR1 is DFQATT, CDR2 SNEGSKA, per germline (reference sequence). This CDR3 is CSASHFGQGGNGYTF. Written as DNA, the CDR3 is TGCAGTGCTAGTCACTTTGGACAGGGGGGAAATGGCTACACCTTC.

V gene TRBV7-3 combines with J gene TRBJ1-1; D is ambiguous. CDR1 and CDR2 (germline): SGHTA, FQGTGA. Deletions cut 2 bases from V and 0 bases from J, with 4 bases between. The length of the CDR3 is 13 residues. The CDR3 is CASSLQLNTEAFF. CDR3 DNA sequence: TGTGCCAGCAGCTTACAGTTGAACACTGAAGCTTTCTTT.

This clone has a single count. V and J are TRBV5-6 and TRBJ1-1; D unresolved. There are 17 residues in the CDR3. Germline V gives CDR1 SGHDT, CDR2 YYEEEE. V lost 0 bases and J 5 bases, leaving 20 bases between the germline ends. CDR3 sequence: CASSLAQAIIIGTEAFF. The CDR3 DNA is TGTGCCAGCAGCTTGGCCCAGGCAATCATTATTGGGACTGAAGCTTTCTTT. Full variable domain (outside the CDR3, taken from reference TRBV5-6 and TRBJ1-1): DAGVTQSPTHLIKTRGQQVTLRCSPKSGHDTVSWYQQALGQGPQFIFQYYEEEERQRGNFPDRFSGHQFPNYSSELNVNALLLGDSALYLCASSLAQAIIIGTEAFFGQGTRLTVV.

The rearrangement links TRBV5-1 to TRBJ2-3, with 12 nucleotides matching TRBD2. Germline V gene lookup returns CDR1 SGHRS and CDR2 YFSETQ. Germline trimming cut 3 bases from V and 0 bases from J; bases unmatched to any gene: 2. The CDR3 has 16 residues. The CDR3 sequence: CASSSGLAGSTDTQYF. The DNA for the CDR3 is TGCGCCAGCAGCTCTGGACTAGCGGGGAGCACAGATACGCAGTATTTT.

This clone was detected only a few times. The chain recombines TRBV19 with TRBJ2-7; 8 bases map to TRBD2. Trimming at V came to 4 bases and at J to 0 bases, leaving 5 bases not matched to a gene. This CDR3 spans 15 amino acids. Germline V gives CDR1 LNHDA, CDR2 SQIVND (reference sequence). CDR3: CASSSSGTSSYEQYF. For the CDR3, the DNA is TGTGCCAGTAGTAGTAGCGGGACGAGCTCCTACGAGCAGTACTTC.

The chain joins TRBV11-2 to TRBJ2-7; D is possibly TRBD1 (6 bases). The CDR3 consists of 16 residues. V was cut by 6 bases and J by 2 bases, with 20 bases left in between. Germline V lookup: CDR1 SGHAT, CDR2 FQNNGV. The CDR3 DNA reads TGTGCCAGCAGTTTGGGGGCGCTCAGTGGTACCTACGAGCAGTACTTC. It is translated as CASSLGALSGTYEQYF.

This chain uses TRBV6-1 with TRBJ1-6; TRBD1 is a possible D gene (6 bases). CDR1 is MNHNS, CDR2 SASEGT, per germline. The CDR3 contains 14 residues. Trimming pared 3 bases from V and 10 bases from J, leaving 13 bases between. Here the CDR3 reads CASSERGQGSPLHF. CDR3 DNA: TGTGCCAGCAGTGAGCGGGGGCAGGGATCACCCCTCCACTTT.

The genes are TRBV19 and TRBJ1-2; unclear D gene. From germline, CDR1 is LNHDA and CDR2 SQIVND (reference sequence). Trimming left V 3 bases short and J 10 bases short, with 9 bases between. CDR3 length: 11 amino acids. The chain's CDR3 is CASSMAQVYTF. The CDR3 region has the DNA TGTGCCAGTAGTATGGCGCAGGTCTACACCTTC. Full variable domain (missing parts from reference TRBV19 and TRBJ1-2): DGGITQSPKYLFRKEGQNVTLSCEQNLNHDAMYWYRQDPGQGLRLIYYSQIVNDFQKGDIAEGYSVSREKKESFPLTVTSAQKNPTAFYLCASSMAQVYTFGSGTRLTVV.

The CDR3 DNA reads TGCGCCAGCAGCTTGGGGCCTGGGGCGAATTCACCCCTCCACTTT. It is translated as CASSLGPGANSPLHF. The chain is built from TRBV5-1 and TRBJ1-6; tentative D call: TRBD1 (5 bases). The CDR3 is 15 amino acids. CDR1 and CDR2 from the germline V gene are SGHRS and YFSETQ. V lost 0 bases and J lost 7, with 11 bases in between.

The V and J genes are TRBV28 and TRBJ1-1; D might be TRBD1 (6 bases). CDR3 length: 14 residues. Germline V gene lookup returns CDR1 MDHEN and CDR2 SYDVKM. V lost 1 base and J 10 bases, leaving 16 bases between the germline ends. Written as DNA, the CDR3 is TGTGCCAGCAGTTTATTACAGGGAGTTTCGGGAGCTTTCTTT. The encoded protein is CASSLLQGVSGAFF.

This chain links TRBV19 with TRBJ1-1, with 7 nucleotides matching TRBD1. The CDR3 has 15 residues. V gave up 0 bases and J gave up 2 bases; unmatched junction bases: 3. The germline CDR1 and CDR2 sequences are LNHDA and SQIVND (reference sequence). This chain's CDR3 is CASSIDPGGNTEAFF. The CDR3 DNA follows: TGTGCCAGTAGTATAGATCCAGGGGGAAACACTGAAGCTTTCTTT.

Only a few counts were recorded for this clone. The chain joins TRBV7-2 to TRBJ2-2; D is perhaps TRBD2 (6 bases). V shed 1 base and J shed 4 bases, with 10 bases lying between them. CDR3 length equals 15 residues. The germline CDR1 and CDR2 sequences are SGHTA and FQGNSA. CDR3 DNA: TGTGCCAGCAGCTTAGGGGGGAGGTCCACCGGGGAGCTGTTTTTT. This gives the protein CASSLGGRSTGELFF.

The V call is TRBV3-1 (or the pseudogene TRBV3-2), the J call TRBJ2-5; D ambiguous. The CDR3 has 14 amino acids. Germline V lookup: CDR1 LGHDT, CDR2 YNNKEL (reference sequence). V lost 1 base and J 4 bases, leaving 10 bases between the germline ends. Here the CDR3 reads CASSQGSSRETQYF. DNA of the CDR3: TGTGCCAGCAGCCAAGGTAGCAGCAGAGAGACCCAGTACTTC.

The J gene is TRBJ2-1, the V gene TRBV4-1, with D unclear. The CDR3 consists of 17 residues. Germline loops: CDR1 MGHRA, CDR2 YSYEKL. The V gene lost 0 bases and the J gene lost 0 bases, with 12 bases spanning the gap. The DNA of the CDR3 is TGCGCCAGCAGCCAAGATGAGGTGAGTCACTCCTACAATGAGCAGTTCTTC. Its translation is CASSQDEVSHSYNEQFF.

CDR3 DNA: TGCGCCAGCAGCCCCGACAGGGTGGGCGAGACCCAGTACTTC. Translating gives CASSPDRVGETQYF. V gene TRBV5-1 combines with J gene TRBJ2-5; 7 positions agree with TRBD1. CDR1 is SGHRS, CDR2 YFSETQ, per germline. This CDR3 spans 14 amino acids. V lost 4 bases to trimming and J lost 5 bases; unmatched junction nucleotides: 8. The whole variable domain, remainder taken from reference TRBV5-1 and TRBJ2-5, is KAGVTQTPRYLIKTRGQQVTLSCSPISGHRSVSWYQQTPGQGLQFLFEYFSETQRNKGNFPGRFSGRQFSNSRSEMNVSTLELGDSALYLCASSPDRVGETQYFGPGTRLLVL.

The J gene is TRBJ2-2, the V gene TRBV5-1, with 14 bases matching TRBD2. The CDR3 consists of 19 residues. Germline CDR1 is SGHRS and CDR2 is YFSETQ. Germline trimming cut 1 base from V and 6 bases from J; bases unmatched to any gene: 11. CDR3 DNA: TGCGCCAGCAGCTTGCCGGGACTAGCGGGAGCGGTTTTCTCCGGGGAGCTGTTTTTT. It yields the protein CASSLPGLAGAVFSGELFF.

The chain links TRBV29-1 to TRBJ1-6; 7 bases match TRBD1. CDR1 is SQVTM, CDR2 ANQGSEA, per germline. The ends lost 5 bases at V and 5 bases at J; junction bases unmatched: 3. CDR3 length: 13 residues. CDR3 sequence: CSVNQGDNSPLHF. CDR3 in DNA: TGCAGCGTTAACCAGGGGGATAATTCACCCCTCCACTTT.

V gene TRBV19 combines with J gene TRBJ2-3; D is perhaps TRBD2 (6 bases). This CDR3 is 15 amino acids long. V gave up 4 bases and J gave up 0 bases, with 11 bases separating them. Germline V gene sequence: CDR1 LNHDA, CDR2 SQIVND (reference sequence). The CDR3 is CASSTQTRSTDTQYF. CDR3 in DNA: TGTGCCAGTAGTACCCAGACTAGAAGCACAGATACGCAGTATTTT.

This chain uses TRBV29-1 with TRBJ2-1; TRBD2 agrees at 7 bases. The CDR3 runs to 15 residues. Germline V CDR1 and CDR2: SQVTM, ANQGSEA. Trimming took 5 bases from V and 7 from J; bases not matched to a gene: 14. CDR3 amino acids: CSVHLELGGWNEQFF. In DNA, the CDR3 is TGCAGCGTTCACCTGGAGTTGGGAGGGTGGAATGAGCAGTTCTTC.

The chain couples TRBV9 to TRBJ1-6, with D possibly TRBD1 on 6 matching bases. Germline CDR1 reads SGDLS; CDR2 reads YYNGEE. This CDR3 is built from 15 residues. Between the trimmed V and J ends, which lost 0 bases and 8 bases, there was a span of 12 bases. The CDR3 sequence is CASSVGWGPDSPLHF. The CDR3 nucleotides are TGTGCCAGCAGCGTAGGTTGGGGGCCGGATTCACCCCTCCACTTT.

The chain employs TRBV28 and TRBJ1-5, with D possibly being TRBD1 (5 bases). V dropped 2 bases and J dropped 4 bases, with 12 bases sitting between them. The V gene's germline CDR1 is MDHEN and CDR2 SYDVKM. This CDR3 contains 15 residues. Written as DNA, the CDR3 is TGTGCCAGCAGTTTACTTTGGCAGGGTAATCAGCCCCAGCATTTT. Amino acid sequence: CASSLLWQGNQPQHF.

This chain joins TRBV5-1 and TRBJ2-7; possibly TRBD2 for D (5 bases). The CDR3 is 12 residues long. V was pared by 4 bases and J by 4 bases, with 9 bases between. Germline assignment: CDR1 SGHRS and CDR2 YFSETQ. The CDR3, as DNA: TGCGCCAGCAGCGCGGACTTATACGAGCAGTACTTC. This gives the protein CASSADLYEQYF.

V usage is TRBV15 and J usage is TRBJ1-1, with TRBD1 as a possible D gene (6 bases). V was clipped by 1 base and J by 1 base, with 16 bases between them. Germline CDR1 is LNHNV and CDR2 is YYDKDF (reference sequence). CDR3 length: 17 residues. The CDR3 DNA reads as TGTGCCACCAGCAGAGGCTATCCGGGACATCCGAACACTGAAGCTTTCTTT. Protein: CATSRGYPGHPNTEAFF.